This T cell receptor (beta chain) was found in a study of blood T cells in healthy people across ages. Primers used in a second PCR of roughly 6 to 11 cycles were a sample-barcoded 5' primer and a J-beta primer mix. TCRdb independently ran MiXCR on the 5' RACE reads; one entry per CDR3 protein. The top ten clones hold approximately 17% of a sample with about 570,000 distinct CDR3 sequences, 27% of them seen once. The V gene lost 6 bases and the J gene lost 4 bases, with 15 bases spanning the gap. This CDR3 spans 14 amino acids. The chain couples TRBV12-3 or TRBV12-4 to TRBJ1-1, with a weak D call TRBD1 (6 bases). The sequenced sample consisted of blood. This receptor was taken from a woman aged 70-85 years in good health. The CDR3 sequence is CASRRRGASTEAFF. The CDR3 DNA reads as TGTGCCAGCAGACGACGGGGGGCCAGCACTGAAGCTTTCTTT.